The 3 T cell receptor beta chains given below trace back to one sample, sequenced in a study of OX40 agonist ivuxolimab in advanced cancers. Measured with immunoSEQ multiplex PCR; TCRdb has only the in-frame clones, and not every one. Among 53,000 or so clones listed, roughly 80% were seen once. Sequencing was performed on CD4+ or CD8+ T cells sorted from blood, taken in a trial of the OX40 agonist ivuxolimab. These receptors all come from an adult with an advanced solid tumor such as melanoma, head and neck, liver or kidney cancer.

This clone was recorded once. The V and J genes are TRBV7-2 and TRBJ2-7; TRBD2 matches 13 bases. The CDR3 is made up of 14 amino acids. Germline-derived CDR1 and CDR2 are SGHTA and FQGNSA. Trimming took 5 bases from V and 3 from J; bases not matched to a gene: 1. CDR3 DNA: TGTGCCAGCAGCCGGACTAGCGGGAGCTACGAGCAGTACTTC. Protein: CASSRTSGSYEQYF.

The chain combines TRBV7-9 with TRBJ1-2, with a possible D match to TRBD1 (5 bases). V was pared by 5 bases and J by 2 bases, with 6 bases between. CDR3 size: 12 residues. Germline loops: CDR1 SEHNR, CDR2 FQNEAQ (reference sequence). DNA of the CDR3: TGTGCCAGCAGCAGGGACAACTATGGCTACACCTTC. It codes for CASSRDNYGYTF.

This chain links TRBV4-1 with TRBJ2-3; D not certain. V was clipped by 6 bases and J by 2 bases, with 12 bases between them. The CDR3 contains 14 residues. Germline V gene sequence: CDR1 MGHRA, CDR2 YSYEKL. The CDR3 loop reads CASRGNVPTDTQYF. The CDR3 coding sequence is TGCGCCAGCAGGGGTAATGTCCCCACAGATACGCAGTATTTT.